The subject of this entry is one T cell receptor (beta chain). The antigen remains unidentified. The sample providers were healthy Caucasian people from Russia, aged about 6 to 100. The record originates from a study of blood T cells in healthy people across ages. Trimming took 1 base from V and 4 from J, leaving 17 bases between them. Germline CDR1 is LNHDA and CDR2 is SQIVND (reference sequence). This CDR3 spans 17 amino acids. Study conclusions and caveats: Roughly linearly, TCR beta diversity per million T cells fell as age increased.

A second PCR, run for 7 to 11 cycles, used a sample-barcoded 5' primer plus a J-beta primer mix. TCRdb reprocessed the 5' RACE reads via MiXCR and lists one record per CDR3 protein. Found here are about 1.5 million distinct CDR3 sequences, less than 45% of them singletons; the top ten hold approximately 4.1%. The origin of this receptor is a woman younger than 35 in good health. The chain employs TRBV19 and TRBJ2-1, with D unclear. The specimen was blood. DNA of the CDR3: TGTGCCAGTAGTATAGGCCCTCAAAGGGTTCTTTACAATGAGCAGTTCTTC. Translation: CASSIGPQRVLYNEQFF.